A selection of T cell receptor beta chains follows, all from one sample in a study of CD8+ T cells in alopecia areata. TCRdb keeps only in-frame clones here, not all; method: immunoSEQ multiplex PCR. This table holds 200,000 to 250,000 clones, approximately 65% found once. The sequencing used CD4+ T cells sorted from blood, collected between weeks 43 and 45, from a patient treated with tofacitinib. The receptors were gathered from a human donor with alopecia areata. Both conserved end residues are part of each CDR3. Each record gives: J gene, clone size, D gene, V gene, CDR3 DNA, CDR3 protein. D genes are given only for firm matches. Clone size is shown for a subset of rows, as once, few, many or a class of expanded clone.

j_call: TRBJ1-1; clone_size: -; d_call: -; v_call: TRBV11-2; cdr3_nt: TGTGCCAGCAGTCGTACAGGAGAGAACACTGAAGCTTTCTTT; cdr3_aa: CASSRTGENTEAFF
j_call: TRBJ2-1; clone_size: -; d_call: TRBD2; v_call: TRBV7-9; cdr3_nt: TGTGCCAGCACCCCCGGTCCGGGGGGTCCATCGTACGAGCAGTTCTTC; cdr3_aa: CASTPGPGGPSYEQFF
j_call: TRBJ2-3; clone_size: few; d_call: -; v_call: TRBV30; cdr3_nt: TGTGCCTGGGACAGAACACTTCCCACAGATACGCAGTATTTT; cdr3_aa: CAWDRTLPTDTQYF
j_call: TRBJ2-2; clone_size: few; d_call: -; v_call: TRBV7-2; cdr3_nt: TGTGCCAGCAGCTTAGTAGCATCCGGGGAGCTGTTTTTT; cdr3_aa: CASSLVASGELFF
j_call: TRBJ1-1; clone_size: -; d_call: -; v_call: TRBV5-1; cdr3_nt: TGCGCCAGCAGCCCGAGAGGGGATGAAGAAGCTTTCTTT; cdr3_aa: CASSPRGDEEAFF
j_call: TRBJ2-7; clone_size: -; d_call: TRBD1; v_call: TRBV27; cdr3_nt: TGTGCCAGCAGCCTAAACGGACAGGGTCTCATTGCGCAGTACTTC; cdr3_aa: CASSLNGQGLIAQYF
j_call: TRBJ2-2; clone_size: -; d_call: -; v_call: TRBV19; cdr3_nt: TGTGCCAGTAGTATCACAGTAAACACCGGGGAGCTGTTTTTT; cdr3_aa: CASSITVNTGELFF
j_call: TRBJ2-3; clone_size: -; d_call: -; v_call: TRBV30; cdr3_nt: TGTGCCTTCATTAGCGGAGGCACAGATACGCAGTATTTT; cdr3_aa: CAFISGGTDTQYF
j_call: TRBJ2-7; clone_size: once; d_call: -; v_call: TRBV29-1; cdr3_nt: TGCAGCGTTAAGGGGGGTTCGAACGAGCAGTACTTC; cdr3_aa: CSVKGGSNEQYF
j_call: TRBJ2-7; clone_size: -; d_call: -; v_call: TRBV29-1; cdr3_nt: TGCAGCGTTGAACCCGGGACAAGCGAGCAGTACTTC; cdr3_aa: CSVEPGTSEQYF
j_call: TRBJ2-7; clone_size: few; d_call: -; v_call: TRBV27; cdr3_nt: TGTGCCAGCAGTTTTACGCATCAGGGGGAGCAGTACTTC; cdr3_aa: CASSFTHQGEQYF